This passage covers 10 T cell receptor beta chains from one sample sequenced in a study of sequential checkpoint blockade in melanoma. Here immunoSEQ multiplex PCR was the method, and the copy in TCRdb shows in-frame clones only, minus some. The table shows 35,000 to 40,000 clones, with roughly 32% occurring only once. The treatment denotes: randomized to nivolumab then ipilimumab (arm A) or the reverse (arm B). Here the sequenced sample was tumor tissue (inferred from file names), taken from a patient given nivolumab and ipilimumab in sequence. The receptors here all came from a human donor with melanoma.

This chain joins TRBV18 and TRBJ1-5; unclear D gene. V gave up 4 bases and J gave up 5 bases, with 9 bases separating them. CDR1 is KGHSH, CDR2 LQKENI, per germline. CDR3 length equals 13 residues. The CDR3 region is CASSRRVDQPQHF. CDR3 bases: TGTGCCAGCTCACGAAGGGTTGATCAGCCCCAGCATTTT.

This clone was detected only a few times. In DNA, the CDR3 is TGTGCCAGCACCGAGGAATGGGGCTGGCCCCCTCAAGAGACCCAGTACTTC. Translating it yields CASTEEWGWPPQETQYF. The rearrangement uses TRBV11-3 and TRBJ2-5; the D gene is possibly TRBD1 (5 bases). Trimming took off 7 bases at V and 2 bases at J, with 23 bases between the two ends. The germline V gene has CDR1 SGHNT and CDR2 YENEEA. The CDR3 has 17 amino acids.

In DNA form, the CDR3 reads TGTGCCAGCAGCTTGCGAGGGGGGCCTGGAACAGATACGCAGTATTTT. Translated: CASSLRGGPGTDTQYF. The chain employs TRBV11-3 and TRBJ2-3; perhaps D is TRBD1 or TRBD2 (6 bases each). V was trimmed by 3 bases and J by 3 bases, leaving 16 bases between them. This CDR3 region has 16 residues. Per germline, CDR1 SGHNT and CDR2 YENEEA.

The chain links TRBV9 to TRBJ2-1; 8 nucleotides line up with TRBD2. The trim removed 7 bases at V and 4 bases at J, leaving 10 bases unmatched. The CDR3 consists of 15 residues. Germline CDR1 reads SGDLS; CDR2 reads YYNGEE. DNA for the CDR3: TGTGCCAGCGAGCGTCTCGGGGGGGCTTACAATGAGCAGTTCTTC. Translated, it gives CASERLGGAYNEQFF.

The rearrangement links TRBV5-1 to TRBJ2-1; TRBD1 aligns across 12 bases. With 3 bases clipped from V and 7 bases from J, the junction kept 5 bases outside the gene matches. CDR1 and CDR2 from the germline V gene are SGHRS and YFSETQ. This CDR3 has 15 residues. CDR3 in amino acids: CASSWDRGQRNEQFF. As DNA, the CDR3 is TGCGCCAGCAGCTGGGACAGGGGGCAAAGGAATGAGCAGTTCTTC.

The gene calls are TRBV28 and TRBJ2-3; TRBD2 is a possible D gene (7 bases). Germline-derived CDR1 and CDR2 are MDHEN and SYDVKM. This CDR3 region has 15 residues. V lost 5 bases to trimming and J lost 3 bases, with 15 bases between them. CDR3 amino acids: CASSPRGALTDTQYF. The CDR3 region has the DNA TGTGCCAGCAGTCCTCGGGGGGCCCTGACAGATACGCAGTATTTT.

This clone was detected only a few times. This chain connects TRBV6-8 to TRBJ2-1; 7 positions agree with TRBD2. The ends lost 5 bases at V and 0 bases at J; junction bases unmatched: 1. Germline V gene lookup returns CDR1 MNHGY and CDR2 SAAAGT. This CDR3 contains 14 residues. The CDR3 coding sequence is TGTGCCAGCAGTGGCGGGAGCTCCTACAATGAGCAGTTCTTC. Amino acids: CASSGGSSYNEQFF.

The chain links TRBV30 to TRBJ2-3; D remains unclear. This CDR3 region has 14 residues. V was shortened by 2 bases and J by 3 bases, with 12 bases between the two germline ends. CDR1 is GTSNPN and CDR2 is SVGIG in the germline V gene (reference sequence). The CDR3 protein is CAWSWATLTDTQYF. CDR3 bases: TGTGCCTGGAGTTGGGCTACTTTGACAGATACGCAGTATTTT.

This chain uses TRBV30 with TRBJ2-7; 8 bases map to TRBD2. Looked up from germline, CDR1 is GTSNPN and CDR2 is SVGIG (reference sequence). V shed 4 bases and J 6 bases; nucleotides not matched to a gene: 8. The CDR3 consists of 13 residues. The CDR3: CAWKRLAGGEQYF. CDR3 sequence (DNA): TGTGCCTGGAAACGACTCGCGGGGGGCGAGCAGTACTTC.

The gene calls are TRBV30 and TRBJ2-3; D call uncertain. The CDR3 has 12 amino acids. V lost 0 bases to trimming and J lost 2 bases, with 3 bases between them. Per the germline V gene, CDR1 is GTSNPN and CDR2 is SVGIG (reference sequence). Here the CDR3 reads CAWSVNTDTQYF. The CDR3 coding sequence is TGTGCCTGGAGTGTAAACACAGATACGCAGTATTTT.